The TCR beta chain under discussion was sequenced for a study of T cells after yellow fever vaccination. Study context: Those fractions that held only low numbers of cells were prepared using the SMART-Seq v4 Ultra Low Input RNA kit.

Regarding the study as a whole: Subsequent to the booster, the majority of primary-vaccination clones reappeared (around 96% CD4, approximately 90% CD8).

Generation of TCR cDNA used 5'RACE template switching (which added a universal primer site and UMIs). TCRdb independently ran MiXCR on the 5' RACE reads; one entry per CDR3 protein. The table has 300,000 to 350,000 distinct CDR3 sequences, about 4% seen once; the top ten hold more than 20%. This clonotype came up many times. Antigen unknown. Germline loops: CDR1 SEHNR, CDR2 FQNEAQ (reference sequence). Trimming at V came to 9 bases and at J to 1 base, leaving 1 base not matched to a gene. This CDR3 has 13 residues. This material consisted of PBMCs, taken 5 days after the yellow fever booster vaccination. The receptor was derived from a man younger than 30 who received the YFV17D yellow fever vaccine. The V and J genes are TRBV7-9 and TRBJ2-3; 10 nucleotides line up with TRBD2. The CDR3 sequence: CARGTSGTDTQYF. CDR3 DNA: TGTGCCAGGGGGACTAGCGGCACAGATACGCAGTATTTT.